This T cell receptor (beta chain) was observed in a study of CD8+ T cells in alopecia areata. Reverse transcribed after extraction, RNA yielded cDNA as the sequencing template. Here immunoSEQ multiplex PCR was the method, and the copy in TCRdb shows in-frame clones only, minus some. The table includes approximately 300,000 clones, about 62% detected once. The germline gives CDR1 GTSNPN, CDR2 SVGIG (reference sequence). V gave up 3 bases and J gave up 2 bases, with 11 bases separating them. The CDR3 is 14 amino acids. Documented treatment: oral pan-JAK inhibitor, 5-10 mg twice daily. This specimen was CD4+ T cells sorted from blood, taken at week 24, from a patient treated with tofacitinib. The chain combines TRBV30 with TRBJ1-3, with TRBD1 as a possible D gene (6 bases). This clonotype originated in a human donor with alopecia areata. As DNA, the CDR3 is TGTGCCTGGAGGCCGGAGGGGGCTGGAAACACCATATATTTT. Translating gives CAWRPEGAGNTIYF. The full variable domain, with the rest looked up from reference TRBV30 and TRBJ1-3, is SQTIHQWPATLVQPVGSPLSLECTVEGTSNPNLYWYRQAAGRGLQLLFYSVGIGQISSEVPQNLSASRPQDRQFILSSKKLLLSDSGFYLCAWRPEGAGNTIYFGEGSWLTVV.